What follows is one TCR beta chain and its context. There are 14 residues in the CDR3. The germline V gene has CDR1 SGDLS and CDR2 YYNGEE. V was pared by 1 base and J by 4 bases, with 11 bases between. This sample is drawn from a study of control samples from healthy donors and cancer patients. Clones were sequenced by immunoSEQ multiplex PCR, and TCRdb holds only the in-frame ones, with some missing. The table includes 120,000 to 150,000 clones, 91% detected once. Sequenced material: blood. The sequence came from a man aged 18-30 years in good health. This chain links TRBV9 with TRBJ1-1; D perhaps matches TRBD1 (5 bases). The CDR3 DNA reads as TGTGCCAGCAGCGTATCTCCGGGGGGCACTGAAGCTTTCTTT. It is translated as CASSVSPGGTEAFF.